The TCR beta chain described here comes from a study of cytomegalovirus exposure and HLA in healthy donors. Findings and limits, study-wide: Sequencing artifact likely explains a cluster of highly shared sequence variants. The listing of roughly 160 TCR beta chains classed them as cytomegalovirus-associated. The dataset shows that most TCR sequences were rare, while some public TCRs occurred in many donors.

Nominal health characterized the donors when sampled, though unrecorded immune exposures were likely. The PCR used 60 Vbeta and 13 Jbeta primers. Method: immunoSEQ multiplex PCR; TCRdb's copy keeps in-frame clones and lacks some. The sample consists of roughly 100,000 clones, roughly 80% of them appearing once. Turning to this clone: What it recognizes is unknown.

The CDR3 runs 17 residues. With 7 bases clipped from V and 5 bases from J, the junction kept 11 bases outside the gene matches. Germline lookup yields CDR1 MGHRA and CDR2 YSYEKL. Input material: PBMCs. This receptor was obtained from a woman in her thirties or forties in good health and CMV-seropositive. This chain joins TRBV4-1 and TRBJ2-1; 13 bases line up with TRBD2. As DNA, the CDR3 is TGCGCCAGCACCGCCAGCCGGACTAGCGGGAGAAACAATGAGCAGTTCTTC. Translated, it gives CASTASRTSGRNNEQFF.